This entry features one T cell receptor (beta chain) sequence. Its antigen is still unknown. The sample originates from a study of regulatory T cells in long-lasting Graves disease. Study-wide results and limits: In persistent patients, shared public clonotypes (around 2,500) outnumbered those in new patients (around 1,000).

Arm-PCR of CDR3 regions and iRepertoire HTBI primers were the basis on which TCR beta libraries were built. Original analysis: Samples revealed under 65 TRBV and roughly 15 TRBJ segments. TCRdb reanalysed the multiplex PCR reads using MiXCR and keeps one entry per CDR3 protein. These V and J calls originate from TCRdb's pipeline instead of the authors' own analysis. The sample has under 450,000 distinct CDR3 sequences, 10% to 15% seen once. Time point: newly diagnosed GD, antithyroid drugs for less than 3 months. The authors made the TCR library using RNA they extracted from PBMCs. The sample was also linked to a second study, of T cells in Graves' hyperthyroidism and ophthalmopathy.

The sequencing here drew on peripheral blood mononuclear cells (PBMCs), taken at new diagnosis, from a patient treated with antithyroid drugs. This clonotype originated in a woman younger than 35 with Graves disease.

CDR3 in DNA: TGCAGCGTTGAAGATAGGTTCTATGGCTACACCTTC. It yields the protein CSVEDRFYGYTF. The chain uses TRBV29-1 and TRBJ1-2; the D is unclear. V lost 0 bases and J 4 bases, leaving 6 bases between the germline ends. This CDR3 is 12 amino acids long. Per germline, CDR1 SQVTM and CDR2 ANQGSEA.